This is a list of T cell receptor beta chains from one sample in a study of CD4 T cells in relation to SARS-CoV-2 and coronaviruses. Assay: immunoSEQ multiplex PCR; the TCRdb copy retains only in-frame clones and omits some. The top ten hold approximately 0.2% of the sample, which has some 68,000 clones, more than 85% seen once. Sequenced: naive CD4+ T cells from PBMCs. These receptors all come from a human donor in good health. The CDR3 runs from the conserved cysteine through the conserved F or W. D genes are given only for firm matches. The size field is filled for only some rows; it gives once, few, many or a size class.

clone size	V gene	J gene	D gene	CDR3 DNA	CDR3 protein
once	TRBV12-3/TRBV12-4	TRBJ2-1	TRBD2	TGTGCCAGCAGTTATTGGCGGGAGATATGGTTCTTC	CASSYWREIWFF
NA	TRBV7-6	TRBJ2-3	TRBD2	TGTGCCAGCAGCTTAAAAACCTCAAGCGGGGGAGGTTCAGATACGCAGTATTTT	CASSLKTSSGGGSDTQYF
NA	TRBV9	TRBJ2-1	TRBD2	TGTGCCAGCAGCGTCTTGGGGACTAGGGCCTACAATGAGCAGTTCTTC	CASSVLGTRAYNEQFF
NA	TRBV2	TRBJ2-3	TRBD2	TGTGCCAGCAGAACTAGCGGGGGCACAGATACGCAGTATTTT	CASRTSGGTDTQYF
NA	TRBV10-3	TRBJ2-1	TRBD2	TGTGCCATCAGTGAAACTAGCGGGGGAAGGTTCTTC	CAISETSGGRFF
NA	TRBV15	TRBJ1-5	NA	TGTGCCACCAGCAGTATGGACCGTTATAGCAATCAGCCCCAGCATTTT	CATSSMDRYSNQPQHF
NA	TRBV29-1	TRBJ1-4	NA	TGCAGCGTTGAAGAGGGCAGGGCGGCTAATGAAAAACTGTTTTTT	CSVEEGRAANEKLFF
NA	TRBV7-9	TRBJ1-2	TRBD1	TGTGCCAGCAGCTTAGTAGGGACAGGGCTCAACTATGGCTACACCTTC	CASSLVGTGLNYGYTF
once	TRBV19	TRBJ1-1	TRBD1	TGTGCCAGTAGTCCCACAGGGGGAAGGAACACTGAAGCTTTCTTT	CASSPTGGRNTEAFF
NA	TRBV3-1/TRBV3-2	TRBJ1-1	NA	TGTGCCAGCCGCGCGGGGGCGGATAGCACTGAAGCTTTCTTT	CASRAGADSTEAFF
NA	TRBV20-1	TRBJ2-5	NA	TGCAGTGCTCCTTACACGGGGACCCAGTACTTC	CSAPYTGTQYF
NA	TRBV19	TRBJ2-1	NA	TGTGCCAGTAGTACCGATCTGGGGAACATCTCCTACAATGAGCAGTTCTTC	CASSTDLGNISYNEQFF
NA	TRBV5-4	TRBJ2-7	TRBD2	TGTGCCAGCAGCTTCCGGCTAGCGGACGAGCAGTACTTC	CASSFRLADEQYF
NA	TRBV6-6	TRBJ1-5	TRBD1	TGTGCCAGCAGTTATTCCTGGGACAGCCATAATCAGCCCCAGCATTTT	CASSYSWDSHNQPQHF
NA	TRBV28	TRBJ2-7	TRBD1	TGTGCCAGCAGCCTACAGGGGATCGTTCGCGAGCAGTACTTC	CASSLQGIVREQYF
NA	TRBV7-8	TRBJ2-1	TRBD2	TGTGCCAGCAGCCAGGACGGCGGGGGGATTCTGTTCTTC	CASSQDGGGILFF
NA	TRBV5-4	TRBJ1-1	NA	TGTGCCAGCAGCGACAAACAGGAGACGAACACTGAAGCTTTCTTT	CASSDKQETNTEAFF
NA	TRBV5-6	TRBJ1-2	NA	TGTGCCAGCAGCTTGATAGGGCCCCAAGGCTACACCTTC	CASSLIGPQGYTF
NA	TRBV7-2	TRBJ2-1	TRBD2	TGTGCCAGCAGCCAGGGACTAGCGGGGTCGCAGTTCTTC	CASSQGLAGSQFF
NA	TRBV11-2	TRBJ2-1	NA	TGTGCCAGCAGGGCCAGCGGGACAACGCAGTTCTTC	CASRASGTTQFF
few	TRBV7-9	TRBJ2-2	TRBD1	TGTGCCAGCGGACAGGGGAACACCGGGGAGCTGTTTTTT	CASGQGNTGELFF
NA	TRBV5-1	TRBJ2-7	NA	TGCGCCAGCAGCTTCGGGACCCAAAAAACCTACGAGCAGTACTTC	CASSFGTQKTYEQYF
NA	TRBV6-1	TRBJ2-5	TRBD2	TGTGCCAGCAGTGCGGGACCGGGACTAGCGGGAGATGGGGAGACCCAGTACTTC	CASSAGPGLAGDGETQYF
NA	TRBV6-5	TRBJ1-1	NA	TGTGCCAGCAGTTACAGGGGGATCGGTGAAGCTTTCTTT	CASSYRGIGEAFF
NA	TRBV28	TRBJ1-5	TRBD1	TGTGCCAGTTATTTACAGGGGTCGGATCAGCCCCAGCATTTT	CASYLQGSDQPQHF
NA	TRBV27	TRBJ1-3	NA	TGTGCCAGCAGTTTACGTTGGGTCAGCTCTGGAAACACCATATATTTT	CASSLRWVSSGNTIYF
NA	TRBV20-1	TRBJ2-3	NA	TGCAGTGCTAGTTCGGGCAGTTACACAGATACGCAGTATTTT	CSASSGSYTDTQYF
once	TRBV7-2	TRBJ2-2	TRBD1	TGTGCCAGCAGACGGGACAGCCGTAACACCGGGGAGCTGTTTTTT	CASRRDSRNTGELFF
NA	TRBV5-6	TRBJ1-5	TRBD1	TGTGCCAGCAGTAACACAGGGGTCCCCGATAGGCCCCAGCATTTT	CASSNTGVPDRPQHF
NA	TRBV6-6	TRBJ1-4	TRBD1	TGTGCCAGCAGTTACCCTGGGACAGGGATTGAAAAACTGTTTTTT	CASSYPGTGIEKLFF
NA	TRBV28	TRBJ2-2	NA	TGTGCCAGCAGTTTAAATAAGGTCTGGGACACCGGGGAGCTGTTTTTT	CASSLNKVWDTGELFF
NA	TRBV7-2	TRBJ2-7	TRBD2	TGTGCCAGCAGCGAGCGGGGGGGGGCCCCCTACGAGCAGTACTTC	CASSERGGAPYEQYF
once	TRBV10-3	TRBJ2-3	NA	TGTGCCATCAGGGGGGAGGTGACAGATACGCAGTATTTT	CAIRGEVTDTQYF
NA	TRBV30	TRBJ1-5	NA	TGTGCCTGGAGCCTTAAAGGGGGGAATCAGCCCCAGCATTTT	CAWSLKGGNQPQHF
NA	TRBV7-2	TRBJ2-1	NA	TGTGCCAGCAGCTCACCGCGGCCCTACAATGAGCAGTTCTTC	CASSSPRPYNEQFF
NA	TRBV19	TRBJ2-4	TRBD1	TGTGCCAGTAGTCGGGACAGGGGGGATCGTCAGTACTTC	CASSRDRGDRQYF
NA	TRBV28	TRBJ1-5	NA	TGTGCCAGCAAAACAGGCTCCGTGGGGCCCCAGCATTTT	CASKTGSVGPQHF
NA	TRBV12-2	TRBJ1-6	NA	TGTGCAAGTCGCTTAGTTGCGACAGGGAAATATAATTCACCCCTCCACTTT	CASRLVATGKYNSPLHF
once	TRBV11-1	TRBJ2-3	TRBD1	TGTGCCAGCAGCCATGCCCCAGGGGGCGGCACAGATACGCAGTATTTT	CASSHAPGGGTDTQYF
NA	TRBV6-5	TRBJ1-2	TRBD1	TGTGCCAGCAACGACAGGGCGAACTATGGCTACACCTTC	CASNDRANYGYTF
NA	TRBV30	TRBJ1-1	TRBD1	TGTGCCTGGAGGACAGGGGGCGGGGGAAACCCTGAAGCTTTCTTT	CAWRTGGGGNPEAFF